This T cell receptor (beta chain) was sequenced during a study of response to subunit inactivated influenza vaccine. Germline values: CDR1 MGHRA, CDR2 YSYEKL. V lost 1 base to trimming and J lost 2 bases, with 12 bases between them. The CDR3 loop spans 15 amino acids. Study results and caveats: The authors put forward the suggestion that each seasonal influenza vaccination may bring in only a limited number of new T cells.

TCRdb ran MiXCR on the RT-PCR reads and lists one entry per CDR3 protein. The table has around 760,000 distinct CDR3 sequences, approximately 15% seen once. This clonotype came up many times. The antigen remains unidentified. The rearrangement links TRBV4-1 to TRBJ2-7, with a possible D match to TRBD2 (6 bases). The sequencing here drew on PBMCs from blood, taken roughly 2 weeks before vaccination. This TCR derives from a man in his fifties or sixties who received an inactivated influenza vaccine. The CDR3 nucleotides read TGCGCCAGCAGCCAAGTCTCCTGGGGGGCCTACGAGCAGTACTTC. Protein product: CASSQVSWGAYEQYF.